Following are 32 T cell receptor beta chains from one sample sequenced in a study of CD8 T cells in Susac syndrome. Random hexamers primed reverse transcription of about 0.45 to 1 ug RNA. TCRdb called the immunoSEQ multiplex PCR reads again in MiXCR, with one record for every CDR3 protein. The repertoire holds approximately 210,000 distinct CDR3 sequences, with 95% as singletons. The sequencing sample was made of CD4+ T cells from PBMCs. These receptors all come from a human donor with multiple sclerosis.

The CDR3 bases are TGTGCCAGCAGCCGATCCCCCCTCGGCAATCAGCCCCAGCATTTT. Its translation is CASSRSPLGNQPQHF. The chain is built from TRBV3-1 and TRBJ1-5; no clear D. Per the germline V gene, CDR1 is LGHDT and CDR2 is YNNKEL (reference sequence). With 4 bases removed from V and 2 bases from J, the gap between germline ends came to 12 bases. This CDR3 spans 15 amino acids.

The chain employs TRBV29-1 and TRBJ2-1, with 9 bases fitting TRBD2. The germline gives CDR1 SQVTM, CDR2 ANQGSEA. This CDR3 contains 15 residues. The junction had 10 bases not matched to a gene; V was cut back by 6 bases and J by 4 bases. CDR3 in amino acids: CSVGLRGRGYNEQFF. CDR3 sequence (DNA): TGCAGCGTCGGACTTCGCGGGAGGGGTTACAATGAGCAGTTCTTC.

The V call is TRBV29-1, the J call TRBJ1-1; the D is unclear. Germline CDR1 and CDR2: SQVTM and ANQGSEA. The CDR3 length is 13 residues. Trimming shortened V by 6 bases and J by 1 base, and 12 bases separated the two germline ends. CDR3 bases: TGCAGCGTGCGGCCAAGGGCGAACACTGAAGCTTTCTTT. This encodes CSVRPRANTEAFF.

The gene calls are TRBV14 and TRBJ2-4; D is possibly TRBD2 (5 bases). V shed 3 bases and J shed 6 bases, with 15 bases lying between them. The CDR3 contains 15 residues. Germline V CDR1 and CDR2: SGHDN, FVKESK. In nucleotides, the CDR3 is TGTGCCAGCAGCCAGTCTGGAGGTGGGAGAAACATTCAGTACTTC. This translates into CASSQSGGGRNIQYF.

The rearrangement joins TRBV20-1 to TRBJ2-1; 12 nucleotides agree with TRBD2. Trimming cost V 5 bases and J 1 base; bases outside gene matches: 3. Looked up from germline, CDR1 is DFQATT and CDR2 is SNEGSKA (reference sequence). The CDR3 loop spans 15 amino acids. CDR3 protein: CSASGLAGSYNEQFF. The CDR3 DNA reads TGCAGTGCTTCGGGACTAGCGGGTTCCTACAATGAGCAGTTCTTC.

The chain couples TRBV3-1 to TRBJ2-5; D gene ambiguous. Trimming removed 4 bases at V and 5 bases at J, with 14 bases between. CDR1 and CDR2 from the germline V gene are LGHDT and YNNKEL (reference sequence). This CDR3 is built from 14 residues. CDR3 DNA sequence: TGTGCCAGCAGCCTCTACTACCGTCGGGAGACCCAGTACTTC. This codes for CASSLYYRRETQYF.

The rearrangement uses TRBV19 and TRBJ2-7; the match to TRBD1 covers 9 bases. Germline-derived CDR1 and CDR2 are LNHDA and SQIVND (reference sequence). The CDR3 covers 15 residues. The junction had 6 bases not matched to a gene; V was cut back by 1 base and J by 5 bases. CDR3 in amino acids: CASSIAQGTGNEQYF. The CDR3 DNA follows: TGTGCCAGTAGTATAGCGCAAGGGACAGGGAACGAGCAGTACTTC.

This chain connects TRBV5-1 to TRBJ1-1; a weak D match, TRBD1 (6 bases). CDR1 is SGHRS, CDR2 YFSETQ, per germline. The CDR3 length is 14 residues. Trimming took off 4 bases at V and 1 base at J, with 11 bases between the two ends. The CDR3 reads CASSRDTRNTEAFF. CDR3 nucleotide sequence: TGCGCCAGCAGCCGGGACACCAGGAACACTGAAGCTTTCTTT.

V and J are TRBV20-1 and TRBJ2-1; no clear D. The V gene lost 6 bases and the J gene lost 7 bases, with 13 bases spanning the gap. CDR1 and CDR2 (germline): DFQATT, SNEGSKA (reference sequence). This CDR3 spans 12 amino acids. The CDR3, as DNA: TGCAGTGCCACCGCAGGTCGGAATGAGCAGTTCTTC. Amino acids: CSATAGRNEQFF.

The chain has TRBV9 and TRBJ2-5; tentative D call: TRBD1 (6 bases). Germline loops: CDR1 SGDLS, CDR2 YYNGEE. The CDR3 is 15 amino acids. V shed 1 base and J shed 0 bases, with 10 bases lying between them. As DNA, the CDR3 is TGTGCCAGCAGCGTATCCGGACAGTACCAAGAGACCCAGTACTTC. This sequence encodes CASSVSGQYQETQYF. Full variable domain (outside the CDR3, taken from reference TRBV9 and TRBJ2-5): DSGVTQTPKHLITATGQRVTLRCSPRSGDLSVYWYQQSLDQGLQFLIQYYNGEERAKGNILERFSAQQFPDLHSELNLSSLELGDSALYFCASSVSGQYQETQYFGPGTRLLVL.

This clonotype was recorded a few times. V is TRBV11-2 and J is TRBJ2-5, with D possibly matching TRBD2 (5 bases). The CDR3 contains 13 residues. CDR1 is SGHAT and CDR2 is FQNNGV in the germline V gene. The V end was cut by 2 bases, the J end by 2 bases, with 6 bases between. CDR3 sequence (DNA): TGTGCCAGCAGCTTACGACTACAAGAGACCCAGTACTTC. It translates to CASSLRLQETQYF.

This clonotype showed up just once. The chain recombines TRBV5-1 with TRBJ2-7, with D possibly being TRBD2 (6 bases). The CDR3 is 13 residues long. Germline V lookup: CDR1 SGHRS, CDR2 YFSETQ. V lost 10 bases and J lost 0, with 14 bases in between. The CDR3 protein is CAARDLSSYEQYF. The CDR3 coding sequence is TGCGCCGCCAGGGACTTGAGCTCCTACGAGCAGTACTTC.

This chain joins TRBV21-1 and TRBJ1-5. TRBV21-1 is a documented pseudogene. This CDR3 is built from 14 residues. CDR3 coding DNA: TGTGCCAGCAGCAAAGGGTCCAGCAATCAGCCCCAGCATTTT. Its translation: CASSKGSSNQPQHF.

A word on this clonotype: The limits of the CDR3 on the DNA are not certain, so only TCRdb's listed CDR3 is given. This rearrangement joins TRBV3-1 to TRBJ2-1; TRBD2 is taken as the D call from the table, unchecked against the DNA. The V gene's germline CDR1 is LGHDT and CDR2 YNNKEL (reference sequence). The CDR3 totals 12 residues, both ends included. CDR3 sequence: CASSQVGSGSVF.

This chain joins TRBV29-1 and TRBJ2-1, with a tentative D call TRBD1 (6 bases). Trimming took 5 bases from V and 6 from J, leaving 11 bases between them. The CDR3 consists of 12 residues. The V gene's germline CDR1 is SQVTM and CDR2 ANQGSEA. The CDR3 coding sequence is TGCAGCGTTCACAGGGCGGCCAATGAGCAGTTCTTC. Its protein is CSVHRAANEQFF.

This clonotype occurred once. The chain combines TRBV29-1 with TRBJ2-1, with 8 bases identical to TRBD1. The V segment lost 8 bases and the J segment 5 bases; nucleotides outside the gene matches: 8. CDR3 size: 13 residues. The germline V gene encodes CDR1 SQVTM and CDR2 ANQGSEA. For the CDR3, the DNA is TGCAGCATCAGACAGGGGTCTCACAATGAGCAGTTCTTC. Translating it yields CSIRQGSHNEQFF.

The J gene is TRBJ2-3, the V gene TRBV6-6; 8 bases map to TRBD2. The germline CDR1 and CDR2 sequences are MNHNY and SVGAGI (reference sequence). The CDR3 has 15 amino acids. V shed 6 bases and J 0 bases; nucleotides not matched to a gene: 5. CDR3 sequence: CASRRSGTSTDTQYF. In nucleotides, the CDR3 is TGTGCCAGCAGACGTAGCGGGACTAGCACAGATACGCAGTATTTT.

This chain links TRBV2 with TRBJ1-4; TRBD1 matches at 11 bases. V dropped 6 bases and J dropped 3; count of bases not matched to a gene: 3. The CDR3 has 15 residues. CDR1 is SNHLY and CDR2 is FYNNEI in the germline V gene. The CDR3 region is CASSGQGASNEKLFF. CDR3 bases: TGTGCCAGCAGCGGACAGGGGGCGTCTAATGAAAAACTGTTTTTT.

The J gene is TRBJ2-7, the V gene TRBV28, with D possibly matching TRBD1 (6 bases). V lost 8 bases, J lost 1 base, and 15 bases lay in between. The CDR3 covers 14 residues. Germline V lookup: CDR1 MDHEN, CDR2 SYDVKM. The CDR3 bases are TGTGCCAGCCGGAACAGGGTAAGGTCCTACGAGCAGTACTTC. It translates to CASRNRVRSYEQYF. Complete variable domain (other parts from reference TRBV28 and TRBJ2-7): DVKVTQSSRYLVKRTGEKVFLECVQDMDHENMFWYRQDPGLGLRLIYFSYDVKMKEKGDIPEGYSVSREKKERFSLILESASTNQTSMYLCASRNRVRSYEQYFGPGTRLTVT.

The chain joins TRBV20-1 to TRBJ2-3; 7 bases line up with TRBD1. Germline lookup yields CDR1 DFQATT and CDR2 SNEGSKA (reference sequence). The V and J ends lost 4 bases and 1 base, in that order; junction bases with no gene match: 2. The CDR3 has 13 residues. The CDR3 spells CSATGQGTDTQYF. For the CDR3, the DNA is TGCAGTGCTACAGGACAGGGCACAGATACGCAGTATTTT.

The chain carries TRBV20-1 and TRBJ2-6; no clear D gene. This CDR3 is built from 14 residues. V gave up 3 bases and J gave up 4 bases, with 10 bases separating them. From germline, CDR1 is DFQATT and CDR2 SNEGSKA (reference sequence). DNA for the CDR3: TGCAGTGCTAGTACCGGTTCCGGGGCCAACGTCCTGACTTTC. It translates to CSASTGSGANVLTF.

The rearrangement uses TRBV30 and TRBJ1-1, with D maybe TRBD1 (5 bases). The CDR3 is made up of 18 amino acids. V lost 0 bases, J lost 1 base, and 21 bases lay in between. Germline V gene data show CDR1 as GTSNPN and CDR2 as SVGIG (reference sequence). This CDR3 reads CAWSVRGPSRRANTEAFF. CDR3 DNA sequence: TGTGCCTGGAGTGTACGGGGCCCTAGTCGAAGGGCGAACACTGAAGCTTTCTTT.

The rearrangement joins TRBV29-1 to TRBJ2-5; 8 bases map to TRBD1. CDR3 length equals 13 residues. From germline, CDR1 is SQVTM and CDR2 ANQGSEA. V shed 2 bases and J 9 bases; nucleotides not matched to a gene: 8. The CDR3: CSVEPRGRLSQYF. CDR3 DNA sequence: TGCAGCGTTGAACCCAGGGGGCGTCTTTCCCAGTACTTC.

This rearrangement joins TRBV12-3 or TRBV12-4 to TRBJ1-1; D ambiguous. The length of the CDR3 is 14 residues. Trimming pared 3 bases from V and 1 base from J, leaving 9 bases between. The DNA for the CDR3 is TGTGCCAGCAGTTTGAAGGGAGGGAACACTGAAGCTTTCTTT. Translation gives CASSLKGGNTEAFF.

This clonotype was seen a few times. The rearrangement uses TRBV7-6 and TRBJ2-1, with D perhaps matching TRBD1 (5 bases). CDR3 length equals 13 residues. Trimming removed 1 base at V and 5 bases at J, with 6 bases between. CDR1 is SGHVS, CDR2 FNYEAQ, per germline. This chain's CDR3 is CASSLGQNNEQFF. The DNA for the CDR3 is TGTGCCAGCAGCTTAGGACAGAACAATGAGCAGTTCTTC.

This clonotype was seen more than once but under ten times. The rearrangement links TRBV7-9 to TRBJ1-1; 7 bases fit TRBD1. Germline CDR1 SEHNR, CDR2 FQNEAQ (reference sequence). The CDR3 is 15 residues long. With V trimmed by 3 bases and J by 2 bases, 6 bases remained unmatched. The CDR3 region has the DNA TGTGCCAGCAGCTTGGGGGGGACAGTTAACACTGAAGCTTTCTTT. Translated: CASSLGGTVNTEAFF. The full variable domain, its missing parts supplied by reference TRBV7-9 and TRBJ1-1, is DTGVSQNPRHKITKRGQNVTFRCDPISEHNRLYWYRQTLGQGPEFLTYFQNEAQLEKSRLLSDRFSAERPKGSFSTLEIQRTEQGDSAMYLCASSLGGTVNTEAFFGQGTRLTVV.

The gene calls are TRBV5-1 and TRBJ2-5, with 7 bases fitting TRBD1. Germline trimming cut 2 bases from V and 3 bases from J; bases unmatched to any gene: 4. In germline, CDR1 is SGHRS, CDR2 YFSETQ. The CDR3 sequence is 14 residues long. CDR3 protein: CASSLQGREETQYF. Here the CDR3 DNA reads TGCGCCAGCAGCTTACAGGGGCGCGAAGAGACCCAGTACTTC.

The V gene is TRBV7-8, the J gene TRBJ1-5; D is unclear. The V end was cut by 0 bases, the J end by 5 bases, with 8 bases between. Germline lookup yields CDR1 SGHVS and CDR2 FQNEAQ. This CDR3 contains 14 residues. In DNA, the CDR3 is TGTGCCAGCAGCTTAGCAGGTCGGGATCAGCCCCAGCATTTT. Its protein product is CASSLAGRDQPQHF.

This sequence joins TRBV6-1 and TRBJ2-3; 10 nucleotides line up with TRBD2. This CDR3 has 17 residues. V lost 6 bases and J lost 7; bases outside the gene matches: 16. Looked up from germline, CDR1 is MNHNS and CDR2 is SASEGT. CDR3 region: CASSSRLAGDLWNTQYF. DNA of the CDR3: TGTGCCAGCAGCTCCCGACTAGCGGGCGACCTCTGGAATACGCAGTATTTT.

The chain combines TRBV9 with TRBJ2-3; the D is unclear. The CDR3 loop spans 15 amino acids. V dropped 1 base and J dropped 0 bases, with 9 bases sitting between them. CDR1 and CDR2 (germline): SGDLS, YYNGEE. The CDR3 DNA is TGTGCCAGCAGCGTATCGGCCATTAGCACAGATACGCAGTATTTT. This codes for CASSVSAISTDTQYF.

The gene calls are TRBV6-1 and TRBJ2-5, with 14 positions matching TRBD2. CDR1 and CDR2 from the germline V gene are MNHNS and SASEGT. V lost 6 bases, J lost 1 base, and 13 bases stayed unmatched. The length of the CDR3 is 19 residues. In DNA form, the CDR3 reads TGTGCCAGCAGATCCCCTCTGGGACTAGCGGGGGTCTCCCAAGAGACCCAGTACTTC. As protein: CASRSPLGLAGVSQETQYF.

The chain combines TRBV5-6 with TRBJ1-2; 8 bases align to TRBD1. The CDR3 is 15 amino acids. Germline CDR1 and CDR2: SGHDT and YYEEEE. The ends lost 4 bases at V and 1 base at J; junction bases unmatched: 6. CDR3 sequence: CASSTTGGSNYGYTF. CDR3 sequence (DNA): TGTGCCAGCAGCACCACAGGGGGTAGTAACTATGGCTACACCTTC.